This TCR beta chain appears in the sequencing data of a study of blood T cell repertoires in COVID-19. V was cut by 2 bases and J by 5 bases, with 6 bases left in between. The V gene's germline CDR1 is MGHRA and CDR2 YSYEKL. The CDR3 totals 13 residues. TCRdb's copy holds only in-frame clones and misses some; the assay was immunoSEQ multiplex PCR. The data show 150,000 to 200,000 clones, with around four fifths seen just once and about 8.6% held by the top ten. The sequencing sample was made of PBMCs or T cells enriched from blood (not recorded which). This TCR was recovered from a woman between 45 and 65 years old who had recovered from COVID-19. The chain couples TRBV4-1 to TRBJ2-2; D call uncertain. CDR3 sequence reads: CASSQTSTGELFF. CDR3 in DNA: TGCGCCAGCAGCCAAACTTCAACCGGGGAGCTGTTTTTT.